The 31 T cell receptor beta chains below were found in one sample sequenced in a study of T-cell reconstitution after alpha-beta-depleted transplantation in children. Unique molecular identifiers were used to barcode this TCRbeta library. TCRdb called the PCR reads again in MiXCR, with one record for every CDR3 protein. Among about 610,000 distinct CDR3 sequences listed, roughly a tenth were seen once. The sample consisted of PBMCs from the stem cell graft donor, taken from the stem cell graft. The receptor set was obtained from a human donor who donated a stem cell graft to a child with acute myeloid leukemia.

This clonotype was found many times. The chain links TRBV5-1 to TRBJ2-1; 10 bases are shared with TRBD1. The V gene's germline CDR1 is SGHRS and CDR2 YFSETQ. This CDR3 spans 16 amino acids. J gave up 10 bases and V 0 bases, and 10 bases lay outside the gene matches. The CDR3 DNA follows: TGCGCCAGCAGCTTGGCCGGAGACAGGGGGCATAGGGAGCAGTTCTTC. It translates to CASSLAGDRGHREQFF. Looking up the rest from reference TRBV5-1 and TRBJ2-1 gives the full variable domain: KAGVTQTPRYLIKTRGQQVTLSCSPISGHRSVSWYQQTPGQGLQFLFEYFSETQRNKGNFPGRFSGRQFSNSRSEMNVSTLELGDSALYLCASSLAGDRGHREQFFGPGTRLTVL.

This clonotype has a handful of counts. V is TRBV5-6 and J is TRBJ1-2; D is perhaps TRBD1 (5 bases). This CDR3 comprises 15 residues. Between the trimmed V and J ends, which lost 0 bases and 3 bases, there was a span of 12 bases. CDR1 is SGHDT and CDR2 is YYEEEE in the germline V gene. The CDR3 sequence is CASSLADRDDYGYTF. CDR3 bases: TGTGCCAGCAGCTTGGCGGACCGGGACGACTATGGCTACACCTTC.

This clonotype was counted between two and nine times. The chain combines TRBV7-9 with TRBJ2-1, with 12 nucleotides matching TRBD2. The CDR3 runs to 15 residues. Germline V gene lookup returns CDR1 SEHNR and CDR2 FQNEAQ (reference sequence). Losses at the gene ends were 4 bases for V and 6 bases for J; bases not matched to a gene: 4. The CDR3: CASSWKTSGSNEQFF. In DNA form, the CDR3 reads TGTGCCAGCAGCTGGAAGACTAGCGGGAGCAATGAGCAGTTCTTC.

In this sample, this clonotype turned up many times. This rearrangement joins TRBV7-6 to TRBJ2-1; tentatively, D is TRBD1 or TRBD2 (5 bases each). V lost 4 bases to trimming and J lost 4 bases, with 20 bases between them. There are 17 residues in the CDR3. Germline V gene sequence: CDR1 SGHVS, CDR2 FNYEAQ. CDR3 DNA sequence: TGTGCCAGCAGCTCCATTCCGGGACGAAGGAAGTACAATGAGCAGTTCTTC. Translation: CASSSIPGRRKYNEQFF.

The chain combines TRBV12-3 or TRBV12-4 with TRBJ2-7; 12 bases line up with TRBD1. J lost 5 bases, V lost 6 bases, and 5 bases had no gene match. The CDR3 length is 14 residues. The CDR3 region has the DNA TGTGCCAGCAGGGGCGGGACAGGGGGCCACGAGCAGTACTTC. Amino acid sequence: CASRGGTGGHEQYF.

This clonotype was detected only a few times. The rearrangement uses TRBV7-8 and TRBJ2-7; D perhaps matches TRBD2 (5 bases). Deletions cut 1 base from V and 0 bases from J, with 10 bases between. Germline V gene data show CDR1 as SGHVS and CDR2 as FQNEAQ. The CDR3 runs to 15 residues. The CDR3 region is CASSLGRRSSYEQYF. The CDR3 DNA reads TGTGCCAGCAGCTTAGGCAGGAGGAGCTCCTACGAGCAGTACTTC.

The chain recombines TRBV14 with TRBJ1-2; D unclear. The CDR3 is made up of 13 amino acids. Germline CDR1 is SGHDN and CDR2 is FVKESK. Trimming shortened V by 1 base and J by 11 bases, and 14 bases separated the two germline ends. The CDR3 DNA is TGTGCCAGCAGCCAAGTATCCAAAGTTGAATACACCTTC. Translation: CASSQVSKVEYTF.

The CDR3 DNA reads TGCAGTGCCCATGGGCCAGGGGGCAGGTATGAGCAGTACTTC. This encodes CSAHGPGGRYEQYF. V is TRBV20-1 and J is TRBJ2-7, with 8 nucleotides matching TRBD1. This CDR3 region has 14 residues. V trimming: 6 bases; J trimming: 7 bases; junction bases outside the gene matches: 14. In germline, CDR1 is DFQATT, CDR2 SNEGSKA (reference sequence).

The CDR3 here is CASSHKRQGGDTDTQYF. CDR3 coding DNA: TGCGCCAGCAGCCATAAGAGGCAGGGGGGTGACACAGATACGCAGTATTTT. The chain carries TRBV4-1 and TRBJ2-3, with D possibly being TRBD1 (7 bases). Germline-derived CDR1 and CDR2 are MGHRA and YSYEKL. Trimming took off 3 bases at V and 2 bases at J, with 18 bases between the two ends. The CDR3 has 17 residues.

This clonotype was picked up a small number of times. V and J are TRBV6-2 or TRBV6-3 and TRBJ2-7; 11 bases are a match to TRBD2. Germline CDR1 and CDR2: MNHEY and SVGEGT. The CDR3 consists of 16 residues. The V and J ends lost 2 bases and 3 bases, in that order; junction bases with no gene match: 6. The CDR3 nucleotides are TGTGCCAGCAGTTACCCGACCGGGACTAGCGGCTACGAGCAGTACTTC. Residues: CASSYPTGTSGYEQYF.

The rearrangement links TRBV29-1 to TRBJ1-2, with 7 bases that match TRBD1. Germline-derived CDR1 and CDR2 are SQVTM and ANQGSEA. The junction had 16 bases not matched to a gene; V was cut back by 4 bases and J by 5 bases. The CDR3 consists of 16 residues. DNA of the CDR3: TGCAGCGTTGGTAGGGGACAGCATTGGGAAGCTTATGGCTACACCTTC. This gives the protein CSVGRGQHWEAYGYTF.

This CDR3 reads CASSLEQGGRTIHEQYF. For the CDR3, the DNA is TGTGCCAGCAGCTTAGAACAAGGCGGGAGAACAATCCACGAGCAGTACTTC. This sequence joins TRBV11-2 and TRBJ2-7, with 7 bases fitting TRBD2. The V gene end was trimmed by 0 bases and the J gene end by 5 bases; junction bases not matched to a gene: 13. The germline V gene encodes CDR1 SGHAT and CDR2 FQNNGV. This CDR3 contains 17 residues.

The genes are TRBV15 and TRBJ1-1; 7 nucleotides line up with TRBD1. This CDR3 contains 16 residues. Germline-derived CDR1 and CDR2 are LNHNV and YYDKDF (reference sequence). V lost 0 bases, J lost 3 bases, and 7 bases stayed unmatched. As DNA, the CDR3 is TGTGCCACCAGCAGAGATCTAGGGGGCGAACACACTGAAGCTTTCTTT. Translated: CATSRDLGGEHTEAFF.

V usage is TRBV3-1 and J usage is TRBJ2-1; 11 nucleotides match TRBD2. CDR3 length: 17 residues. J gave up 6 bases and V 4 bases, and 11 bases lay outside the gene matches. The V gene's germline CDR1 is LGHDT and CDR2 YNNKEL (reference sequence). The CDR3 DNA sequence: TGTGCCAGCAGCCGGGCCCGTACTAGCGGGAGACCCAATGAGCAGTTCTTC. Translation gives CASSRARTSGRPNEQFF.

This clonotype was seen more than once but under ten times. The rearrangement links TRBV29-1 to TRBJ2-7; weak D call: TRBD1 (5 bases). V was clipped by 7 bases and J by 2 bases, with 12 bases between them. CDR1 and CDR2 (germline): SQVTM, ANQGSEA. The CDR3 loop spans 12 amino acids. The CDR3 DNA reads TGCAGCGCGACAGTACTCACCTACGAGCAGTACTTC. It encodes CSATVLTYEQYF.

This clonotype was picked up a small number of times. The V and J genes are TRBV20-1 and TRBJ1-3; D uncertain. This CDR3 region has 12 residues. Trimming stripped 5 bases from V and 9 bases from J, with 14 bases between. CDR1 is DFQATT, CDR2 SNEGSKA, per germline (reference sequence). The chain's CDR3 is CSARHRVSTIYF. The CDR3 DNA follows: TGCAGTGCTCGGCACCGAGTTAGCACCATATATTTT.

This clonotype came up a few times. The rearrangement links TRBV20-1 to TRBJ1-1; D is unclear. This CDR3 comprises 14 residues. The V end was cut by 3 bases, the J end by 5 bases, with 16 bases between. Germline CDR1 DFQATT, CDR2 SNEGSKA (reference sequence). The CDR3: CSASGKGRVTEAFF. DNA for the CDR3: TGCAGTGCTAGCGGAAAAGGGCGGGTAACTGAAGCTTTCTTT.

This clonotype was seen many times. This CDR3 reads CASLSNSGSYEQYF. CDR3 bases: TGTGCCAGCCTTTCCAATAGCGGGAGTTACGAGCAGTACTTC. The chain employs TRBV12-3 or TRBV12-4 and TRBJ2-7, with 9 bases fitting TRBD2. Germline trimming cut 8 bases from V and 4 bases from J; bases unmatched to any gene: 9. This CDR3 contains 14 residues.

The chain has TRBV28 and TRBJ2-3, with TRBD2 matching over 10 bases. CDR3 length equals 15 residues. Trimming cost V 3 bases and J 6 bases; bases outside gene matches: 6. Per germline, CDR1 MDHEN and CDR2 SYDVKM. As DNA, the CDR3 is TGTGCCAGCAGTTTGCCCCTAGCGGGAGTTGATACGCAGTATTTT. Amino acid sequence: CASSLPLAGVDTQYF.

This clonotype has just one count. The chain recombines TRBV12-3 or TRBV12-4 with TRBJ1-5; D not certain. This CDR3 has 15 residues. The V and J ends lost 5 bases and 2 bases respectively, with 13 bases between them. The CDR3 spells CASSHDPTGNQPQHF. The CDR3 nucleotides are TGTGCCAGCAGTCACGACCCGACGGGCAATCAGCCCCAGCATTTT.

This clonotype was recorded once. CDR3 in amino acids: CASSLGLGWQETQYF. The CDR3 region has the DNA TGTGCCAGCAGCTTAGGGTTGGGGTGGCAAGAGACCCAGTACTTC. This chain connects TRBV7-2 to TRBJ2-5; D ambiguous. The CDR3 covers 15 residues. CDR1 and CDR2 from the germline V gene are SGHTA and FQGNSA. Trimming shortened V by 1 base and J by 2 bases, and 11 bases separated the two germline ends.

This clonotype appeared a few times. The chain combines TRBV2 with TRBJ2-1; 7 bases line up with TRBD2. V dropped 7 bases and J dropped 9; count of bases not matched to a gene: 3. Germline V gene sequence: CDR1 SNHLY, CDR2 FYNNEI. CDR3 length equals 11 residues. This CDR3 is CASKREGEQFF. Written as DNA, the CDR3 is TGTGCCAGCAAGCGGGAAGGTGAGCAGTTCTTC. Variable domain in full (rest from reference TRBV2 and TRBJ2-1): EPEVTQTPSHQVTQMGQEVILRCVPISNHLYFYWYRQILGQKVEFLVSFYNNEISEKSEIFDDQFSVERPDGSNFTLKIRSTKLEDSAMYFCASKREGEQFFGPGTRLTVL.

CDR3 in amino acids: CGAYEQYF. In nucleotides, the CDR3 is TGTGGGGCCTACGAGCAGTACTTC. The chain links TRBV27 to TRBJ2-7; D unclear. CDR3 size: 8 residues. The germline V gene encodes CDR1 MNHEY and CDR2 SMNVEV (reference sequence).

This clonotype was counted between two and nine times. The chain has TRBV5-1 and TRBJ2-1, with D possibly TRBD1 on 6 matching bases. Germline CDR1 SGHRS, CDR2 YFSETQ. Trimming took 1 base from V and 6 from J, leaving 14 bases between them. The CDR3 is 15 amino acids. CDR3 nucleotide sequence: TGCGCCAGCAGCTTGTTCGGGACATCAGGCAATGAGCAGTTCTTC. Protein product: CASSLFGTSGNEQFF.

In this sample, this clonotype turned up many times. CDR3 nucleotide sequence: TGCAGTGCTAGTTCCCTTCCCCCTTATGGCTACACCTTC. It specifies CSASSLPPYGYTF. The chain links TRBV20-1 to TRBJ1-2; D not certain. Germline V gene sequence: CDR1 DFQATT, CDR2 SNEGSKA (reference sequence). V lost 3 bases and J lost 5, with 13 bases in between. The CDR3 is 13 amino acids.

This clonotype was found a few times. The V and J genes are TRBV20-1 and TRBJ2-7; 8 nucleotides agree with TRBD2. Trimming cost V 5 bases and J 1 base; bases outside gene matches: 13. Germline-derived CDR1 and CDR2 are DFQATT and SNEGSKA (reference sequence). The CDR3 contains 16 residues. Here the CDR3 reads CSAPPGQRGISYEQYF. The CDR3 DNA reads TGCAGTGCTCCCCCAGGGCAGCGGGGGATTTCCTACGAGCAGTACTTC.

This clonotype was observed a handful of times. The chain carries TRBV12-3 or TRBV12-4 and TRBJ2-7; TRBD1 agrees at 9 bases. The CDR3 totals 14 residues. V lost 2 bases to trimming and J lost 6 bases; unmatched junction nucleotides: 5. The DNA for the CDR3 is TGTGCCAGCAGTTTAAGGGACAGGGTTTCCGAGCAGTACTTC. This gives the protein CASSLRDRVSEQYF.

There are a few counts of this clonotype. The J gene is TRBJ2-5, the V gene TRBV9; 7 bases match TRBD1. This CDR3 has 15 residues. Germline lookup yields CDR1 SGDLS and CDR2 YYNGEE. The V gene end was trimmed by 3 bases and the J gene end by 5 bases; junction bases not matched to a gene: 10. CDR3 sequence reads: CASSATGAWTETQYF. The CDR3 nucleotides read TGTGCCAGCAGCGCTACAGGGGCCTGGACGGAGACCCAGTACTTC.

This clonotype has only a few counts. This sequence joins TRBV6-2 or TRBV6-3 and TRBJ2-5; a possible D gene is TRBD2 (6 bases). V was pared by 0 bases and J by 2 bases, with 13 bases between. The CDR3 is 16 amino acids. Germline V gene data show CDR1 as MNHEY and CDR2 as SVGEGT. CDR3 bases: TGTGCCAGCAGTTACTCTATCGCGGGACCTCAAGAGACCCAGTACTTC. It translates to CASSYSIAGPQETQYF.

This clonotype was counted between two and nine times. V usage is TRBV28 and J usage is TRBJ1-2; TRBD1 matches at 7 bases. CDR1 MDHEN and CDR2 SYDVKM come from the germline V gene. Trimming removed 5 bases from V and 4 bases from J; junction bases left unmatched: 4. CDR3 length: 13 amino acids. CDR3 nucleotide sequence: TGTGCCAGCAGTGCACAGGGGCGCTATGGCTACACCTTC. It specifies CASSAQGRYGYTF.

The genes are TRBV20-1 and TRBJ2-7; 9 bases line up with TRBD1. Unmatched junction bases numbered 4, after V lost 2 bases and J lost 2 bases. The CDR3 has 14 amino acids. The V gene's germline CDR1 is DFQATT and CDR2 SNEGSKA (reference sequence). The CDR3 coding sequence is TGCAGTGCTAGATGGACAGGGGTTCCCTACGAGCAGTACTTC. This sequence encodes CSARWTGVPYEQYF.